This T cell receptor (beta chain) was documented in a study of blood T cell repertoires in COVID-19 (dated by TCRdb to 2018 to 2020). Study-wide context: Collaborator samples came from the United States, Italy and Spain and covered acute and convalescent phases of COVID-19. Samples were obtained from the ongoing ImmuneRACE study (first 160 participants) and from over 1,000 subjects provided by 6 global collaborators. The dataset comprised deeply sampled blood TCRbeta repertoires from subjects exposed to, actively infected with, or recovered from COVID-19. Where HLA class I and class II types were available, the types were taken from metadata supplied by the sample provider, not from assay-based typing. Nearly every sample came with metadata listing a de-identified subject ID, COVID-19 status, age in years and sex. The prospective study material was composed of cDNA or gDNA derived from T cells, B-cell-depleted T cells, or PBMCs. A freely available public database, intended as a resource for researchers studying the immune response to SARS-CoV-2, is where the repertoires were released. The full study reports these points: Clinical and demographic metadata were provided uncurated, with the amount varying by source and participant.

TCRbeta CDR3 regions were amplified from genomic DNA using the immunoSEQ Assay, a bias-controlled multiplex PCR. The paper's processing steps were these. Within the assay, amplification of reference gene primers was used to estimate how many nucleated cells each sample contained. To quantify the absolute abundance of each unique TCRbeta CDR3 rearrangement, sequence reads were collapsed and filtered. For each sample, productive Simpson clonality was calculated as the square root of Simpson's diversity index over productive rearrangements. Held by TCRdb, this immuneACCESS table contains in-frame sequences only and omits some clones. Under half of the omission traces to an unresolved V gene where checked; the cause of the rest is unknown. Clone size and the V and J calls come from that table; the DNA yielded D and trimming. The sample has a few hundred thousand clones on record, 75% to 90% of them singletons. The top ten hold approximately 1% of the sample.

V drops 7 bases and J drops 4 bases, leaving 11 bases in between. The cysteine opens and the phenylalanine closes a CDR3 of 12 amino acids. Solely the CDR3 DNA is kept, with 36 bases framed from the first base. Reading the germline V gene gives CDR1 MDHEN and CDR2 SYDVKM. Concerning this clone itself: What antigen it recognizes has not been identified. The sample holds no much larger clone one base away, and base qualities are not on file.

Participants in the prospective study were aged roughly 18 to 100 years, lived in 20 to 30 United States geographic areas, and enrolled through a virtual design. In the prospective study, participants were assigned to cohorts based on the clinical history participants reported in a screening survey and a study questionnaire. Recovered participants in ImmuneRACE Cohort 3 were defined by two consecutive negative NP/OP PCR tests, clearance by a healthcare professional, or resolution of symptoms. In the prospective study, whole blood, serum and a nasopharyngeal or oropharyngeal swab were collected from each participant by mobile phlebotomists. Participants in the prospective study had the option to provide additional blood draws and questionnaires over a roughly 2-month period. Before DNA extraction, prospective study blood samples were shipped either frozen or at room temperature.

The receptor chain draws on TRBV28 and TRBJ2-7; the D gene identity is not certain. The origin of this receptor is a man in his late teens or twenties who had recovered from COVID-19. Sequencing was performed on PBMCs or T cells enriched from blood (not recorded which). The nucleotide sequence is given as TGTGCCAGCAATCATGCGATATACGAGCAGTACTTC. Translated, it gives CASNHAIYEQYF.